Presented here are 26 T cell receptor beta chains from one specimen sequenced in a study of technical replicates of blood from a few donors (dated by TCRdb to the late 2010s). Libraries came from the immunoSEQ multiplex PCR assay. Drawn from immuneACCESS, this table holds only the in-frame rearrangements with V and J called that TCRdb kept. Clones are partly lost; checked studies trace under half to an unresolved V gene and leave the rest unexplained. Recorded for this sample are under 35,000 clones; roughly 92% of them occurred a single time. 3.5% to 5% of the sample belongs to the ten largest clones. Sequences were obtained from PBMCs. These receptors all stem from a human donor in good health. Some clones in this sample may be carry-over from other donors' samples.

The chain employs TRBV6-1 and TRBJ2-6; tentatively, D is TRBD2 (6 bases). CDR3 size: 17 residues. Between the trimmed V and J ends, which lost 3 bases and 4 bases, there was a span of 16 bases. The V gene's germline CDR1 is MNHNS and CDR2 SASEGT. CDR3 in DNA: TGTGCCAGCAGTGACATGCGGGGTGCGGGAGGGGCCAACGTCCTGACTTTC. Translation gives CASSDMRGAGGANVLTF.

The genes are TRBV5-6 and TRBJ1-6, with D possibly TRBD1 on 6 matching bases. Germline V gives CDR1 SGHDT, CDR2 YYEEEE. V shed 2 bases and J shed 2 bases, with 11 bases lying between them. The CDR3 covers 16 residues. CDR3 in amino acids: CASSLRTAAYNSPLHF. In DNA, the CDR3 is TGTGCCAGCAGCTTACGGACAGCCGCCTATAATTCACCCCTCCACTTT. The whole variable domain, remainder taken from reference TRBV5-6 and TRBJ1-6, is DAGVTQSPTHLIKTRGQQVTLRCSPKSGHDTVSWYQQALGQGPQFIFQYYEEEERQRGNFPDRFSGHQFPNYSSELNVNALLLGDSALYLCASSLRTAAYNSPLHFGNGTRLTVT.

The V call is TRBV6-1, the J call TRBJ1-5, with 7 bases lining up with TRBD1. CDR1 is MNHNS, CDR2 SASEGT, per germline. The V gene end was trimmed by 6 bases and the J gene end by 1 base; junction bases not matched to a gene: 6. This CDR3 is 15 amino acids long. In nucleotides, the CDR3 is TGTGCCAGCAGCAACCCACAGGGGAGCAATCAGCCCCAGCATTTT. This translates into CASSNPQGSNQPQHF.

The chain joins TRBV5-1 to TRBJ2-7, with TRBD2 identical over 7 bases. J gave up 3 bases and V 4 bases, and 16 bases lay outside the gene matches. Germline CDR1 reads SGHRS; CDR2 reads YFSETQ. The CDR3 sequence is 17 residues long. The CDR3 region has the DNA TGCGCCAGCAGCCCCCGTCCAGGCGGGGGAGCCCTCTACGAGCAGTACTTC. Translating it yields CASSPRPGGGALYEQYF. The full variable domain, its missing parts supplied by reference TRBV5-1 and TRBJ2-7, is KAGVTQTPRYLIKTRGQQVTLSCSPISGHRSVSWYQQTPGQGLQFLFEYFSETQRNKGNFPGRFSGRQFSNSRSEMNVSTLELGDSALYLCASSPRPGGGALYEQYFGPGTRLTVT.

The chain carries TRBV11-2 and TRBJ2-7, with a possible D match to TRBD2 (6 bases). V was clipped by 5 bases and J by 4 bases, with 15 bases between them. The CDR3 has 14 residues. Germline CDR1 SGHAT, CDR2 FQNNGV. In DNA form, the CDR3 reads TGTGCCAGCAGCCCACCTTGGGACTTGTACGAGCAGTACTTC. This encodes CASSPPWDLYEQYF.

The chain couples TRBV6-5 to TRBJ1-1; maybe TRBD1 (6 bases). Germline CDR1 and CDR2: MNHEY and SVGAGI. V lost 7 bases and J lost 5, with 17 bases in between. CDR3 length: 14 residues. As DNA, the CDR3 is TGTGCCAGCACCATGGAAGGGGGGGGGACTGAAGCTTTCTTT. The encoded protein is CASTMEGGGTEAFF.

The J gene is TRBJ2-1, the V gene TRBV5-1, with a weak D call TRBD2 (6 bases). Trimming cost V 4 bases and J 2 bases, with 13 bases left between them. This CDR3 has 15 residues. The germline CDR1 and CDR2 sequences are SGHRS and YFSETQ. The CDR3: CASSGRDSTYNEQFF. CDR3 DNA: TGCGCCAGCAGCGGCCGGGACTCCACCTACAATGAGCAGTTCTTC.

This chain joins TRBV27 and TRBJ1-3, with D perhaps matching TRBD1 (6 bases). Per the germline V gene, CDR1 is MNHEY and CDR2 is SMNVEV (reference sequence). V lost 4 bases to trimming and J lost 5 bases, with 15 bases between them. The CDR3 spans 15 residues. CDR3 in amino acids: CASSSHRDGRNTIYF. Here the CDR3 DNA reads TGTGCCAGCAGTTCGCACAGGGACGGGAGAAACACCATATATTTT.

The chain employs TRBV6-5 and TRBJ2-2; D perhaps matches TRBD2 (5 bases). The CDR3 contains 14 residues. Germline CDR1 is MNHEY and CDR2 is SVGAGI. V gave up 8 bases and J gave up 3 bases, with 13 bases separating them. In DNA, the CDR3 is TGTGCCAGCTATCAAGGGAGTGACACCGGGGAGCTGTTTTTT. This encodes CASYQGSDTGELFF.

This clone appeared once. The DNA for the CDR3 is TGTGCCAGCAGCGCCTCAGGGGAAGCTGGAAACACCATATATTTT. Protein: CASSASGEAGNTIYF. The chain combines TRBV9 with TRBJ1-3; tentative D call: TRBD1 (6 bases). From germline, CDR1 is SGDLS and CDR2 YYNGEE. V was cut by 3 bases and J by 2 bases, with 12 bases left in between. CDR3 length equals 15 residues.

The genes are TRBV9 and TRBJ2-1; a weak D match, TRBD2 (5 bases). The CDR3 totals 14 residues. In germline, CDR1 is SGDLS, CDR2 YYNGEE. Trimming cost V 4 bases and J 8 bases, with 16 bases left between them. DNA for the CDR3: TGTGCCAGCAGCCCTCTTGGCGGCGGGCATGAGCAGTTCTTC. It is translated as CASSPLGGGHEQFF.

The V and J genes are TRBV7-9 and TRBJ1-1; 10 bases agree with TRBD1. The V gene end was trimmed by 5 bases and the J gene end by 5 bases; junction bases not matched to a gene: 17. This CDR3 contains 18 residues. Germline loops: CDR1 SEHNR, CDR2 FQNEAQ (reference sequence). The CDR3 coding sequence is TGTGCCAGCAGCCCCTGGGGGTCGACAGGGGGCCTGCAGACTGAAGCTTTCTTT. Its translation: CASSPWGSTGGLQTEAFF.

The V gene is TRBV30, the J gene TRBJ1-5; D is perhaps TRBD1 (5 bases). The ends were cut back, 0 bases at V and 5 bases at J, with 11 bases in the middle. This CDR3 comprises 14 residues. Germline lookup yields CDR1 GTSNPN and CDR2 SVGIG (reference sequence). Here the CDR3 DNA reads TGTGCCTGGAGTGTTAAGGGGTTTGATCAGCCCCAGCATTTT. Amino acid sequence: CAWSVKGFDQPQHF.

This clone was counted a single time. The rearrangement links TRBV6-1 to TRBJ1-3, with TRBD1 as a possible D gene (6 bases). Looked up from germline, CDR1 is MNHNS and CDR2 is SASEGT. The CDR3 totals 15 residues. With 0 bases removed from V and 7 bases from J, the gap between germline ends came to 13 bases. CDR3 coding DNA: TGTGCCAGCAGTGAAGCGCGGGGGGGCAAGAACACCATATATTTT. This sequence encodes CASSEARGGKNTIYF.

This clone was seen once. This sequence joins TRBV9 and TRBJ2-2, with TRBD2 identical over 7 bases. The germline V gene encodes CDR1 SGDLS and CDR2 YYNGEE. The CDR3 totals 16 residues. The V gene end was trimmed by 0 bases and the J gene end by 6 bases; junction bases not matched to a gene: 8. The CDR3 coding sequence is TGTGCCAGCAGCGTAGCTGAGGGAGGGATACCCGGGGAGCTGTTTTTT. It codes for CASSVAEGGIPGELFF.

V usage is TRBV27 and J usage is TRBJ1-1; 7 bases are a match to TRBD1. Germline CDR1 and CDR2: MNHEY and SMNVEV (reference sequence). The CDR3 covers 15 residues. Trimming at V came to 5 bases and at J to 3 bases, leaving 9 bases not matched to a gene. The CDR3 protein is CASSPFRDRHTEAFF. In nucleotides, the CDR3 is TGTGCCAGCAGTCCCTTCCGGGACAGACACACTGAAGCTTTCTTT.

This clone is a singleton in its sample. V and J are TRBV6-1 and TRBJ2-7; the D gene is possibly TRBD2 (6 bases). CDR1 and CDR2 from the germline V gene are MNHNS and SASEGT. CDR3 length: 14 amino acids. The V gene lost 3 bases and the J gene lost 6 bases, with 15 bases spanning the gap. The CDR3 DNA follows: TGTGCCAGCAGTGATAGAGCGGGTAGAGGCGAGCAGTACTTC. It encodes CASSDRAGRGEQYF.

The chain combines TRBV6-5 with TRBJ2-2, with TRBD2 matching over 10 bases. V trimming: 6 bases; J trimming: 1 base; junction bases outside the gene matches: 2. Germline-derived CDR1 and CDR2 are MNHEY and SVGAGI. This CDR3 is built from 15 residues. The CDR3 DNA sequence: TGTGCCAGCAGGGTAGCGGGAGGGAACACCGGGGAGCTGTTTTTT. Translation gives CASRVAGGNTGELFF.

The chain recombines TRBV30 with TRBJ2-5; TRBD2 aligns across 7 bases. Germline CDR1 is GTSNPN and CDR2 is SVGIG (reference sequence). With V trimmed by 4 bases and J by 2 bases, 1 base remained unmatched. The CDR3 loop spans 12 amino acids. The CDR3 sequence is CAWTSGQETQYF. The CDR3, as DNA: TGTGCCTGGACTAGCGGACAAGAGACCCAGTACTTC.

The chain has TRBV4-3 and TRBJ1-3; D is unclear. V shed 0 bases and J shed 1 base, with 10 bases lying between them. Germline CDR1 reads LGHNA; CDR2 reads YSLEER. This CDR3 region has 16 residues. CDR3 protein: CASSQDRSASGNTIYF. The DNA of the CDR3 is TGCGCCAGCAGCCAAGATCGCTCTGCGTCTGGAAACACCATATATTTT.

The chain uses TRBV19 and TRBJ2-7, with 10 bases aligning to TRBD2. The V segment lost 1 base and the J segment 3 bases; nucleotides outside the gene matches: 3. CDR3 length equals 15 residues. Germline V gives CDR1 LNHDA, CDR2 SQIVND (reference sequence). The CDR3: CASSIASGSIYEQYF. In DNA form, the CDR3 reads TGTGCCAGTAGTATAGCTAGCGGGAGTATCTACGAGCAGTACTTC.

Only one count was recorded for this clone. This chain joins TRBV11-2 and TRBJ2-5; no firm D call. The CDR3 consists of 12 residues. Trimming pared 5 bases from V and 5 bases from J, leaving 9 bases between. Germline V CDR1 and CDR2: SGHAT, FQNNGV. The CDR3 nucleotides read TGTGCCAGCAGCACATCTCCGGAGACCCAGTACTTC. Protein sequence: CASSTSPETQYF.

This chain uses TRBV7-9 with TRBJ2-5, with a tentative D call TRBD1 (6 bases). Germline CDR1 is SEHNR and CDR2 is FQNEAQ (reference sequence). Trimming removed 1 base from V and 4 bases from J, with 10 bases in between. The CDR3 has 14 residues. The CDR3 sequence is CASSLVGRGETQYF. The CDR3 bases are TGTGCCAGCAGCTTAGTGGGCAGGGGAGAGACCCAGTACTTC.

V usage is TRBV5-1 and J usage is TRBJ2-3; D perhaps matches TRBD2 (5 bases). Germline CDR1 SGHRS, CDR2 YFSETQ. This CDR3 has 13 amino acids. V dropped 0 bases and J dropped 8 bases, with 10 bases sitting between them. The CDR3 DNA follows: TGCGCCAGCAGCTTGGACGGGAAGGGTACGCAGTATTTT. This encodes CASSLDGKGTQYF.

The V call is TRBV5-6, the J call TRBJ2-7, with 10 nucleotides matching TRBD1. This CDR3 is built from 17 residues. Looked up from germline, CDR1 is SGHDT and CDR2 is YYEEEE. The V and J ends lost 1 base and 7 bases, in that order; junction bases with no gene match: 14. The CDR3 protein is CASSLYPPVGQGREQYF. CDR3 DNA sequence: TGTGCCAGCAGCTTGTACCCCCCAGTGGGACAGGGGCGGGAGCAGTACTTC.

This clone showed up just once. The chain is built from TRBV6-5 and TRBJ2-4; D gene ambiguous. V was trimmed by 7 bases and J by 5 bases, leaving 15 bases between them. CDR1 is MNHEY and CDR2 is SVGAGI in the germline V gene. The CDR3 length is 14 residues. CDR3 nucleotide sequence: TGTGCCAGCAAGCCAGGCTTAACTCAAAACATTCAGTACTTC. As protein: CASKPGLTQNIQYF.